The 7 T cell receptor beta chains in this list originate from one sample, sequenced in a study of Ad26.COV2.S vaccination and SARS-CoV-2 variants. This table comes from immunoSEQ multiplex PCR, and its TCRdb copy is limited to in-frame clones, with some not included. The sample lists some 390,000 clones, around 91% seen once, with approximately 1.9% in the top ten. Sample treatment: around 19 received Ad26.COV2.S at low or high dose, single or two shots; about five received placebo; per-sample allocation not given. Samples analyzed were those drawn on day 63 after the first vaccine or placebo injection. Sequences were derived from peripheral blood, sampled in a trial of Ad26.COV2.S vaccine versus placebo. These receptors were collected from a person aged 18-60 years who received the Ad26.COV2.S COVID-19 vaccine or a placebo.

The chain is built from TRBV7-3 and TRBJ2-7, with 8 bases aligning to TRBD2. The CDR3 is 14 residues long. V gave up 3 bases and J gave up 2 bases; unmatched junction bases: 3. Germline V CDR1 and CDR2: SGHTA, FQGTGA. The CDR3 bases are TGTGCCAGCAGCTTTAGCGGGGCCGCCTACGAGCAGTACTTC. The encoded protein is CASSFSGAAYEQYF. Supplemented by reference TRBV7-3 and TRBJ2-7, the full variable domain reads GAGVSQTPSNKVTEKGKYVELRCDPISGHTALYWYRQSLGQGPEFLIYFQGTGAADDSGLPNDRFFAVRPEGSVSTLKIQRTERGDSAVYLCASSFSGAAYEQYFGPGTRLTVT.

V and J are TRBV19 and TRBJ2-5, with 7 bases matching TRBD1. CDR1 and CDR2 (germline): LNHDA, SQIVND (reference sequence). This CDR3 spans 14 amino acids. The J segment lost 1 base and the V segment lost 5 bases, leaving 4 bases of the junction unmatched. CDR3 protein: CASSVQGPQETQYF. In nucleotides, the CDR3 is TGTGCCAGTAGTGTACAGGGGCCCCAAGAGACCCAGTACTTC.

The chain is built from TRBV5-4 and TRBJ2-7, with D possibly TRBD2 on 5 matching bases. V was shortened by 4 bases and J by 4 bases, with 15 bases between the two germline ends. Germline CDR1 SGHNT, CDR2 YYREEE (reference sequence). The CDR3 consists of 14 residues. The CDR3, as DNA: TGTGCCAGCAGCGGGAGAGGTAGCGAGTACGAGCAGTACTTC. Translation gives CASSGRGSEYEQYF.

The genes are TRBV7-3 and TRBJ1-4, with no clear D. CDR1 is SGHTA, CDR2 FQGTGA, per germline. This CDR3 region has 16 residues. Trimming stripped 5 bases from V and 5 bases from J, with 18 bases between. This chain's CDR3 is CASSLLDRALNEKLFF. The CDR3 DNA reads TGTGCCAGCAGCCTCCTGGACCGAGCCTTGAATGAAAAACTGTTTTTT.

This chain connects TRBV27 to TRBJ2-4; TRBD2 matches at 12 bases. Germline CDR1 reads MNHEY; CDR2 reads SMNVEV (reference sequence). The CDR3 sequence is 17 residues long. Trimming took 5 bases from V and 0 from J; bases not matched to a gene: 5. CDR3 coding DNA: TGTGCCAGCAGTCCGGGACTAGCGGGTTTAGCCAAAAACATTCAGTACTTC. It encodes CASSPGLAGLAKNIQYF.

The chain combines TRBV25-1 with TRBJ2-2; D may be TRBD1 (5 bases). CDR1 MGHDK and CDR2 SYGVNS come from the germline V gene. V gave up 1 base and J gave up 6 bases, with 6 bases separating them. CDR3 length equals 13 residues. The CDR3 region is CASSELGPGELFF. In DNA form, the CDR3 reads TGTGCCAGCAGTGAATTGGGGCCCGGGGAGCTGTTTTTT.

This clone has only one observation. The chain links TRBV18 to TRBJ1-2; 8 positions match TRBD1. The germline V gene encodes CDR1 KGHSH and CDR2 LQKENI. The CDR3 sequence is 13 residues long. Germline trimming cut 3 bases from V and 8 bases from J; bases unmatched to any gene: 5. The CDR3: CASSPDRGDGYTF. DNA for the CDR3: TGTGCCAGCTCACCCGACAGGGGAGACGGCTACACCTTC.